Presented here are 8 T cell receptor beta chains from one specimen sequenced in a study of blood T cell repertoires in COVID-19. Some clones are missing from TCRdb's copy, which holds only in-frame ones; the method was immunoSEQ multiplex PCR. The sample carries around 260,000 clones, 86% recorded once. The sequencing input was peripheral blood. These receptors all come from a man aged 35-49 years who had recovered from COVID-19.

CDR3 sequence (DNA): TGTGCCAGCAGTTTATGGCGGGAGGCCCACAATGAGCAGTTCTTC. Its protein is CASSLWREAHNEQFF. The chain carries TRBV28 and TRBJ2-1; 8 bases line up with TRBD2. There are 15 residues in the CDR3. Germline values: CDR1 MDHEN, CDR2 SYDVKM. The J segment lost 5 bases and the V segment lost 0 bases, leaving 3 bases of the junction unmatched.

The J gene is TRBJ2-7, the V gene TRBV6-2 or TRBV6-3, with 7 bases aligning to TRBD2. Per the germline V gene, CDR1 is MNHEY and CDR2 is SVGEGT. V lost 5 bases to trimming and J lost 3 bases; unmatched junction nucleotides: 10. This CDR3 is built from 15 residues. For the CDR3, the DNA is TGTGCCAGCAGTACCCCGGGACTACCAGACTACGAGCAGTACTTC. It encodes CASSTPGLPDYEQYF.

V gene TRBV15 combines with J gene TRBJ2-5, with TRBD2 as a possible D gene (6 bases). Germline CDR1 and CDR2: LNHNV and YYDKDF (reference sequence). CDR3 size: 15 residues. V lost 2 bases and J lost 2, with 12 bases in between. Written as DNA, the CDR3 is TGTGCCACCAGCAGACCCCGTGGGGGGCAAGAGACCCAGTACTTC. It codes for CATSRPRGGQETQYF. The entire variable domain, with the rest obtained from reference TRBV15 and TRBJ2-5, is as follows: DAMVIQNPRYQVTQFGKPVTLSCSQTLNHNVMYWYQQKSSQAPKLLFHYYDKDFNNEADTPDNFQSRRPNTSFCFLDIRSPGLGDTAMYLCATSRPRGGQETQYFGPGTRLLVL.

Turning to this clone: Other nucleotide sequences from this sample produce the same CDR3. The rearrangement uses TRBV7-9 and TRBJ2-2; D not resolved. V was shortened by 1 base and J by 2 bases, with 5 bases between the two germline ends. Germline lookup yields CDR1 SEHNR and CDR2 FQNEAQ (reference sequence). This CDR3 contains 14 residues. The CDR3 is CASSLGQNTGELFF. DNA for the CDR3: TGTGCCAGCAGCTTAGGACAAAACACCGGGGAGCTGTTTTTT.

This rearrangement joins TRBV14 to TRBJ2-1; 9 bases are shared with TRBD2. The CDR3 spans 13 residues. The V gene's germline CDR1 is SGHDN and CDR2 FVKESK. J gave up 6 bases and V 6 bases, and 3 bases lay outside the gene matches. The CDR3 protein is CASRNSGSNEQFF. CDR3 sequence (DNA): TGTGCCAGCAGGAATAGCGGGAGCAATGAGCAGTTCTTC.

This clone was seen just once. The genes are TRBV7-3 and TRBJ2-5; D not resolved. The CDR3 sequence is 15 residues long. Looked up from germline, CDR1 is SGHTA and CDR2 is FQGTGA. The germline V and J ends were trimmed by 4 bases and 2 bases, with 14 bases remaining between them. CDR3 residues: CASSSAGGGQETQYF. CDR3 in DNA: TGTGCCAGCAGCTCTGCCGGCGGCGGACAAGAGACCCAGTACTTC.

This clone was seen only a few times. The chain couples TRBV7-2 to TRBJ2-7; TRBD2 matches at 14 bases. The V segment lost 5 bases and the J segment 6 bases; nucleotides outside the gene matches: 12. CDR1 and CDR2 from the germline V gene are SGHTA and FQGNSA. The CDR3 loop spans 17 amino acids. CDR3 residues: CASSPGTSGSLRGEQYF. The CDR3 bases are TGTGCCAGCAGCCCCGGGACTAGCGGGAGTCTGAGGGGCGAGCAGTACTTC.

This clone is judged medium-sized. The J gene is TRBJ2-7, the V gene TRBV6-2 or TRBV6-3, with 7 nucleotides matching TRBD2. V shed 5 bases and J 0 bases; nucleotides not matched to a gene: 4. The germline V gene encodes CDR1 MNHEY and CDR2 SVGEGT. The CDR3 is 14 residues long. This chain's CDR3 is CASSLADSSYEQYF. CDR3 coding DNA: TGTGCCAGCAGTCTAGCGGATAGCTCCTACGAGCAGTACTTC.